The rows below give T cell receptor beta chains drawn from one sample of a study of blood T cell repertoires in COVID-19. TCRdb's table, derived via immunoSEQ multiplex PCR, lists solely in-frame clones and lacks some. The sample has around 100,000 clones, about 85% seen once. Sequenced sample: peripheral blood. The receptors were sampled from a human donor in a cohort sampled during active COVID-19. CDR3s include the opening cysteine and the closing phenylalanine or tryptophan. The order of the fields is CDR3 protein, V gene.

CASRGLGTGELFF | TRBV6-5
CASSVGDSGRSDTQYF | TRBV9
CASSLQGEPIYNEQFF | TRBV2
CASSQQARQGNTEAFF | TRBV5-1
CASSPTGTENSPLHF | TRBV5-1
CASSHYVITGARTPYEQYF | TRBV4-1
CASSLSPSGSYEQYF | TRBV5-5
CASTRRREPGYEQYF | TRBV2
CASSISGSSYEQYF | TRBV7-6
CASSQDLNRAPHF | TRBV3-1/TRBV3-2
CASSLFSTGGSGNTIYF | TRBV5-1
CASSEVANNSPLHF | TRBV2
CASSLEGQGARETQYF | TRBV5-1
CASSSTSAGELFF | TRBV2
CASRLSGTDTQYF | TRBV7-9
CASSYSHNTEAFF | TRBV6-5
CASSPQSGMRNQPQHF | TRBV4-1
CATSALPGTGGAGGELFF | TRBV24-1
CASSVHQGPANTEAFF | TRBV9
CASSSGSATDTQYF | TRBV19
CASSLGGTGGSQETQYF | TRBV5-4
CASTLTQSGGKNEQFF | TRBV2
CASGLGTGGVAYNEQFF | TRBV12-5
CAWTQRTTDTQYF | TRBV30
CASSQDGRYGYTF | TRBV4-1
CASSPDRERGEQYF | TRBV7-9
CASSTTLAGGVNEQFF | TRBV11-1
CASSEPGTTNYGYTF | TRBV28